This entry is about one TCR beta chain. Its antigen is as yet unknown. The investigators reverse transcribed all of the isolated RNA, so they sequenced expressed TCRB transcripts. Some clones are missing from TCRdb's copy, which holds only in-frame ones; the method was immunoSEQ multiplex PCR. The sample carries 350,000 to 450,000 clones, more than 11% recorded once. The data stem from a study of beta chain features in type 1 diabetes. About the research overall: Age, gender and cell yields were alike across patients and healthy donors. Overall study findings and caveats: Amplification by PCR could prefer shorter templates, with the same effect in patients and controls. Insertion counts at VDJ junctions were lower in type 1 diabetes patients, who also showed more deletions there.

The length of the CDR3 is 16 residues. The V end lost 0 bases, the J end lost 4 bases, and 16 bases lay between the germline ends. Germline CDR1 is LGHNA and CDR2 is YSLEER. The TCR was taken from a man aged 30-40 years in good health. The chain is built from TRBV4-3 and TRBJ2-7, with D possibly being TRBD2 (5 bases). Sample: naive CD4+ T cells from blood. CDR3 coding DNA: TGCGCCAGCAGCCAAGATTCCGAGGGATTCGCTTACGAGCAGTACTTC. As protein: CASSQDSEGFAYEQYF.